These 21 T cell receptor beta chains share one sample of origin, sequenced in a study of OX40 agonist ivuxolimab in advanced cancers. Using immunoSEQ multiplex PCR, the repertoire was profiled, and TCRdb retains in-frame clones only, with some absent. Seen here are fewer than 25,000 clones, 80% to 90% observed once, and the top ten hold about 50%. Sequences were derived from CD4+ or CD8+ T cells sorted from blood, sampled in a trial of the OX40 agonist ivuxolimab. These receptors all come from an adult with an advanced solid tumor such as melanoma, head and neck, liver or kidney cancer.

CDR3 sequence: CASSLLAGGATDTQYF. CDR3 nucleotides: TGTGCCAGCAGCTTATTAGCGGGCGGGGCCACAGATACGCAGTATTTT. V is TRBV7-8 and J is TRBJ2-3; 7 positions agree with TRBD2. The CDR3 covers 16 residues. V shed 2 bases and J 2 bases; nucleotides not matched to a gene: 7. Germline CDR1 SGHVS, CDR2 FQNEAQ. Looking up the rest from reference TRBV7-8 and TRBJ2-3 gives the full variable domain: GAGVSQSPRYKVAKRGQDVALRCDPISGHVSLFWYQQALGQGPEFLTYFQNEAQLDKSGLPSDRFFAERPEGSVSTLKIQRTQQEDSAVYLCASSLLAGGATDTQYFGPGTRLTVL.

The V and J genes are TRBV28 and TRBJ2-7; D is uncertain. Trimming took off 2 bases at V and 6 bases at J, with 2 bases between the two ends. The germline CDR1 and CDR2 sequences are MDHEN and SYDVKM. The CDR3 length is 10 residues. The CDR3 loop reads CASSLTEQYF. The CDR3 DNA follows: TGTGCCAGCAGTTTAACCGAGCAGTACTTC.

V is TRBV7-6 and J is TRBJ2-3, with TRBD2 matching over 12 bases. Looked up from germline, CDR1 is SGHVS and CDR2 is FNYEAQ. J lost 3 bases, V lost 5 bases, and 9 bases had no gene match. The length of the CDR3 is 17 residues. The CDR3 coding sequence is TGTGCCAGCAGCCCCAGGACTAGCGGGGATATAACAGATACGCAGTATTTT. It specifies CASSPRTSGDITDTQYF.

The chain uses TRBV4-1 and TRBJ1-2; D ambiguous. The germline CDR1 and CDR2 sequences are MGHRA and YSYEKL. V lost 0 bases, J lost 2 bases, and 16 bases lay in between. The CDR3 loop spans 17 amino acids. CDR3 residues: CASSQDSGISVNYGYTF. The CDR3, as DNA: TGCGCCAGCAGCCAAGATTCCGGTATCAGTGTCAACTATGGCTACACCTTC.

The rearrangement uses TRBV7-9 and TRBJ1-2, with TRBD1 matching over 8 bases. The CDR3 runs 15 residues. Germline V gene data show CDR1 as SEHNR and CDR2 as FQNEAQ (reference sequence). Trimming cost V 5 bases and J 6 bases; bases outside gene matches: 11. Here the CDR3 reads CASSPQGALIDGYTF. In DNA form, the CDR3 reads TGTGCCAGCAGCCCCCAGGGGGCCCTAATAGATGGCTACACCTTC. Variable domain in full (rest from reference TRBV7-9 and TRBJ1-2): DTGVSQNPRHKITKRGQNVTFRCDPISEHNRLYWYRQTLGQGPEFLTYFQNEAQLEKSRLLSDRFSAERPKGSFSTLEIQRTEQGDSAMYLCASSPQGALIDGYTFGSGTRLTVV.

The rearrangement links TRBV4-3 to TRBJ1-2; TRBD1 agrees at 8 bases. CDR3 length: 14 amino acids. CDR1 LGHNA and CDR2 YSLEER come from the germline V gene. V shed 3 bases, J shed 4 bases, and the junction held 4 bases outside the gene matches. CDR3 sequence reads: CASSQLTGAYGYTF. As DNA, the CDR3 is TGCGCCAGCAGCCAGTTGACAGGGGCCTATGGCTACACCTTC.

The V gene is TRBV11-2, the J gene TRBJ1-6; 8 positions match TRBD1. CDR3 length equals 15 residues. Per germline, CDR1 SGHAT and CDR2 FQNNGV. V was pared by 5 bases and J by 10 bases, with 10 bases of the junction left unmatched. CDR3 loop: CASSAPGQGGSPLHF. DNA of the CDR3: TGTGCCAGCAGCGCCCCCGGACAGGGTGGATCACCCCTCCACTTT.

The J gene is TRBJ2-5, the V gene TRBV25-1; D ambiguous. V lost 0 bases, J lost 1 base, and 6 bases lay in between. The CDR3 loop spans 14 amino acids. Germline values: CDR1 MGHDK, CDR2 SYGVNS. CDR3 loop: CASSEYWTQETQYF. As DNA, the CDR3 is TGTGCCAGCAGTGAATATTGGACCCAAGAGACCCAGTACTTC.

The genes are TRBV7-3 and TRBJ1-5; 7 positions match TRBD1. This CDR3 has 13 amino acids. CDR1 and CDR2 (germline): SGHTA, FQGTGA. J gave up 8 bases and V 5 bases, and 6 bases lay outside the gene matches. For the CDR3, the DNA is TGTGCCAGCAGCCTAAATACAGGGGAGCCCCAGCATTTT. Translating it yields CASSLNTGEPQHF.

The chain has TRBV19 and TRBJ1-1, with D perhaps matching TRBD1 (6 bases). Germline-derived CDR1 and CDR2 are LNHDA and SQIVND (reference sequence). The CDR3 totals 14 residues. Trimming cost V 4 bases and J 2 bases, with 11 bases left between them. In nucleotides, the CDR3 is TGTGCCAGTAGTAAGGACAGTGTAAACACTGAAGCTTTCTTT. Protein: CASSKDSVNTEAFF. The full variable domain, completed using reference TRBV19 and TRBJ1-1, is DGGITQSPKYLFRKEGQNVTLSCEQNLNHDAMYWYRQDPGQGLRLIYYSQIVNDFQKGDIAEGYSVSREKKESFPLTVTSAQKNPTAFYLCASSKDSVNTEAFFGQGTRLTVV.

This chain uses TRBV5-4 with TRBJ2-3, with 13 bases lining up with TRBD2. CDR1 and CDR2 (germline): SGHNT, YYREEE (reference sequence). J gave up 0 bases and V 2 bases, and 9 bases lay outside the gene matches. The CDR3 loop spans 19 amino acids. CDR3 sequence: CASSFELAGGPRSTDTQYF. The CDR3 region has the DNA TGTGCCAGCAGCTTCGAACTAGCGGGGGGGCCTCGTAGCACAGATACGCAGTATTTT. The variable domain in full, completed from reference TRBV5-4 and TRBJ2-3, reads ETGVTQSPTHLIKTRGQQVTLRCSSQSGHNTVSWYQQALGQGPQFIFQYYREEENGRGNFPPRFSGLQFPNYSSELNVNALELDDSALYLCASSFELAGGPRSTDTQYFGPGTRLTVL.

The chain is built from TRBV2 and TRBJ1-4; 9 nucleotides line up with TRBD1. The germline CDR1 and CDR2 sequences are SNHLY and FYNNEI. V was pared by 5 bases and J by 5 bases, with 9 bases of the junction left unmatched. This CDR3 region has 16 residues. This chain's CDR3 is CASSPGRGQGNEKLFF. The CDR3 DNA reads TGTGCCAGCAGTCCCGGGAGGGGACAGGGCAATGAAAAACTGTTTTTT.

The chain joins TRBV7-7 to TRBJ1-1, with a weak D call TRBD1 (5 bases). The CDR3 sequence is 14 residues long. Germline-derived CDR1 and CDR2 are SSHAT and FNYEAQ (reference sequence). V was trimmed by 3 bases and J by 3 bases, leaving 11 bases between them. The CDR3 DNA reads TGTGCCAGCAGCTTGGGGGTGGGGGACACTGAAGCTTTCTTT. Its protein product is CASSLGVGDTEAFF.

The chain combines TRBV27 with TRBJ1-1; 9 positions agree with TRBD1. Trimming removed 5 bases from V and 10 bases from J; junction bases left unmatched: 14. The CDR3 is made up of 15 amino acids. CDR1 MNHEY and CDR2 SMNVEV come from the germline V gene (reference sequence). The CDR3 here is CASSPAGTGFLGAFF. The CDR3 DNA sequence: TGTGCCAGCAGTCCCGCCGGGACAGGGTTTTTAGGAGCTTTCTTT.

The rearrangement links TRBV19 to TRBJ2-2, with 7 bases lining up with TRBD1. The junction had 6 bases not matched to a gene; V was cut back by 5 bases and J by 6 bases. The CDR3 is 14 amino acids. CDR1 is LNHDA and CDR2 is SQIVND in the germline V gene (reference sequence). Written as DNA, the CDR3 is TGTGCCAGTAGTGTAGCAGGGGGACCCGGGGAGCTGTTTTTT. This gives the protein CASSVAGGPGELFF.

The rearrangement uses TRBV7-3 and TRBJ2-1, with a weak D call TRBD1 (5 bases). V was clipped by 4 bases and J by 4 bases, with 8 bases between them. The CDR3 extends over 13 amino acids. The germline gives CDR1 SGHTA, CDR2 FQGTGA. The CDR3 nucleotides are TGTGCCAGCAGCTATGACAGTTACAATGAGCAGTTCTTC. Amino acid sequence: CASSYDSYNEQFF.

V usage is TRBV29-1 and J usage is TRBJ2-3, with TRBD2 matching over 10 bases. The CDR3 runs 15 residues. Trimming cost V 0 bases and J 5 bases; bases outside gene matches: 5. In germline, CDR1 is SQVTM, CDR2 ANQGSEA. The CDR3 is CSVEDFASGGDTQYF. The CDR3 DNA is TGCAGCGTTGAAGATTTCGCTAGCGGGGGAGATACGCAGTATTTT.

This clone was seen once. The V call is TRBV29-1, the J call TRBJ2-2; possibly TRBD1 or TRBD2 for D (5 bases each). Trimming stripped 6 bases from V and 2 bases from J, with 10 bases between. Germline V gene data show CDR1 as SQVTM and CDR2 as ANQGSEA. The CDR3 loop spans 13 amino acids. The CDR3 coding sequence is TGCAGCGTCACGGGACCAAACACCGGGGAGCTGTTTTTT. Its protein product is CSVTGPNTGELFF.

The V gene is TRBV6-4, the J gene TRBJ1-2; TRBD1 agrees at 8 bases. J lost 4 bases, V lost 6 bases, and 16 bases had no gene match. The CDR3 has 17 amino acids. Germline CDR1 MRHNA, CDR2 SNTAGT. CDR3 amino acids: CASSPRGDRTHFYGYTF. As DNA, the CDR3 is TGTGCCAGCAGCCCGCGAGGGGACAGGACGCATTTCTATGGCTACACCTTC.

The genes are TRBV7-9 and TRBJ2-5, with unresolved D. This CDR3 spans 15 amino acids. The V end lost 1 base, the J end lost 0 bases, and 9 bases lay between the germline ends. Germline V lookup: CDR1 SEHNR, CDR2 FQNEAQ (reference sequence). CDR3 sequence reads: CASSLVGTNQETQYF. In DNA form, the CDR3 reads TGTGCCAGCAGCTTAGTCGGCACCAACCAAGAGACCCAGTACTTC.

This chain connects TRBV19 to TRBJ2-6; D is undetermined. Trimming cost V 3 bases and J 0 bases, with 6 bases left between them. Germline CDR1 LNHDA, CDR2 SQIVND (reference sequence). The CDR3 sequence is 15 residues long. The CDR3 sequence is CASSISSSGANVLTF. The CDR3 region has the DNA TGTGCCAGTAGTATTAGCAGCTCTGGGGCCAACGTCCTGACTTTC.